This T cell receptor (beta chain) was documented in a study of T cells after yellow fever vaccination. Points on this clonotype: The antigen remains undetermined.

J gave up 4 bases and V 4 bases, and 6 bases lay outside the gene matches. Per germline, CDR1 SGHTA and CDR2 FQGNSA. This CDR3 is built from 16 residues. TCRdb processed the 5' RACE reads anew with MiXCR; each CDR3 protein has one entry. Of over 200,000 distinct CDR3 sequences detected, less than 7.5% appear once; the ten largest clones hold 0.85% to 1.2%. Study-wide points: High-abundance clonotypes from the bulk population could contaminate FACS-sorted repertoires.

The chain links TRBV7-2 to TRBJ2-2, with 10 positions matching TRBD1. The TCR comes from a young man who received the YFV17D yellow fever vaccine. Source: CD4+ T cells sorted from PBMCs, taken on the day of the yellow fever booster vaccination. The CDR3 region has the DNA TGTGCCAGCAGCTACGGGGACAGGGGTTTCACCGGGGAGCTGTTTTTT. Protein sequence: CASSYGDRGFTGELFF. The whole variable domain, remainder taken from reference TRBV7-2 and TRBJ2-2, is GAGVSQSPSNKVTEKGKDVELRCDPISGHTALYWYRQSLGQGLEFLIYFQGNSAPDKSGLPSDRFSAERTGGSVSTLTIQRTQQEDSAVYLCASSYGDRGFTGELFFGEGSRLTVL.